The 4 T cell receptor beta chains reported below all come from one sample, sequenced in a study of cytomegalovirus exposure and HLA in healthy donors. Primers included in the PCR were 60 Vbeta and 13 Jbeta primers. Some clones are missing from TCRdb's copy, which holds only in-frame ones; the method was immunoSEQ multiplex PCR. The table lists around 150,000 clones, about 64% of them singletons. Specimen: PBMCs. The receptors originated from a middle-aged woman in good health and CMV-seronegative.

The rearrangement links TRBV5-1 to TRBJ1-2, with 10 bases lining up with TRBD1. J gave up 6 bases and V 3 bases, and 11 bases lay outside the gene matches. Germline CDR1 is SGHRS and CDR2 is YFSETQ. This CDR3 is 16 amino acids long. CDR3 coding DNA: TGCGCCAGCAGCTCCTGGGGGGACAGGGGTCCCGATGGCTACACCTTC. It yields the protein CASSSWGDRGPDGYTF.

About this clone: The same CDR3 arises from other DNA sequences in this sample as well. The J gene is TRBJ2-1, the V gene TRBV11-2; possible D gene TRBD1, 6 bases. The CDR3 loop spans 16 amino acids. V was clipped by 5 bases and J by 0 bases, with 14 bases between them. Germline lookup yields CDR1 SGHAT and CDR2 FQNNGV. CDR3 DNA sequence: TGTGCCAGCAGCACTAAAACAGGGAGCTCCTACAATGAGCAGTTCTTC. Encoded protein: CASSTKTGSSYNEQFF. The whole variable domain, filled in from reference TRBV11-2 and TRBJ2-1, reads EAGVAQSPRYKIIEKRQSVAFWCNPISGHATLYWYQQILGQGPKLLIQFQNNGVVDDSQLPKDRFSAERLKGVDSTLKIQPAKLEDSAVYLCASSTKTGSSYNEQFFGPGTRLTVL.

This chain links TRBV6-5 with TRBJ2-5; 7 bases are a match to TRBD1. Matching the DNA end better, TRBJ2-7 makes the J call doubtful. CDR1 is MNHEY, CDR2 SVGAGI, per germline. CDR3 length equals 12 residues. The CDR3, as DNA: TGTGCCAGCAGCCTACAGGGGTACGAGCAGTACTTC. Translating gives CASSLQGYEQYF.

The V call is TRBV18, the J call TRBJ1-2; D unclear. Germline loops: CDR1 KGHSH, CDR2 LQKENI. The CDR3 has 14 amino acids. The V and J ends lost 3 bases and 2 bases respectively, with 10 bases between them. The DNA of the CDR3 is TGTGCCAGCTCACCGGGTAACAGCAACTATGGCTACACCTTC. Translation gives CASSPGNSNYGYTF.